This is a list of T cell receptor beta chains from one sample in a study of cytomegalovirus exposure and HLA in healthy donors. This table comes from immunoSEQ multiplex PCR, and its TCRdb copy is limited to in-frame clones, with some not included. Of about 91,000 clones in the sample, roughly 67% were seen once. Sequences were obtained from PBMCs. Every receptor here comes from a human donor in good health. The CDR3 runs from the conserved cysteine through the conserved F or W. The D gene is left open where the match is weak. Clone sizes are given selectively: once, few, many, or a class where the clone is expanded.

>NA|TRBJ1-1|TRBV7-2|NA
CASSLVPGNTEAFF
TGTGCCAGCAGCTTAGTGCCAGGGAATACTGAAGCTTTCTTT
>NA|TRBJ1-4|TRBV5-6|NA
CASSLGRLDEKLFF
TGTGCCAGCAGCTTGGGAAGACTGGATGAAAAACTGTTTTTT
>NA|TRBJ2-5|TRBV6-1|TRBD2
CASSGGTSGGETQYF
TGTGCCAGCAGTGGGGGGACTAGCGGGGGTGAGACCCAGTACTTC
>NA|TRBJ1-6|TRBV30|NA
CAWSEGISPLHF
TGTGCCTGGAGTGAGGGGATCTCACCCCTCCACTTT
>NA|TRBJ2-7|TRBV5-4|NA
CASSFRDNGYEQYF
TGTGCCAGCAGCTTCCGGGACAATGGATACGAGCAGTACTTC
>NA|TRBJ2-7|TRBV27|NA
CASSLLGGRLYEQYF
TGTGCCAGCAGTTTATTGGGGGGTAGGCTTTACGAGCAGTACTTC
>NA|TRBJ1-4|TRBV9|TRBD1
CASSVGATGTGNEKLFF
TGTGCCAGCAGCGTGGGGGCCACCGGGACAGGGAATGAAAAACTGTTTTTT
>few|TRBJ1-6|TRBV18|TRBD1
CASSPARQGANSPLHF
TGTGCCAGCTCACCCGCACGACAGGGGGCAAATTCACCCCTCCACTTT
>NA|TRBJ2-5|TRBV7-9|NA
CASSLIGDWETQYF
TGTGCCAGCAGCTTGATCGGGGATTGGGAGACCCAGTACTTC
>NA|TRBJ2-3|TRBV20-1|NA
CSAIREDTQYF
TGCAGTGCTATACGGGAGGATACGCAGTATTTT
>NA|TRBJ2-5|TRBV29-1|NA
CSVEARGGTETQYF
TGCAGCGTTGAGGCCAGGGGAGGGACAGAGACCCAGTACTTC
>NA|TRBJ2-1|TRBV5-5|NA
CASSPVEYNEQFF
TGTGCCAGCAGCCCTGTTGAGTACAATGAGCAGTTCTTC
>NA|TRBJ1-6|TRBV15|TRBD1
CATSSLGQGYTELSPLHF
TGTGCCACCAGCAGTCTCGGACAGGGATATACTGAATTGTCACCCCTCCACTTT
>NA|TRBJ2-4|TRBV7-2|NA
CASSPRGAKNIQYF
TGTGCCAGCAGCCCTAGGGGAGCCAAAAACATTCAGTACTTC
>few|TRBJ1-1|TRBV7-9|TRBD1
CASSRPGTGGTEAFF
TGTGCCAGCAGCCGTCCCGGGACAGGGGGCACTGAAGCTTTCTTT
>NA|TRBJ2-7|TRBV6-5|NA
CASKSRVLAYEQYF
TGTGCCAGCAAGAGCAGGGTTTTAGCCTACGAGCAGTACTTC
>NA|TRBJ2-5|TRBV5-1|TRBD1
CASSLEDRGRETQYF
TGCGCCAGCAGTCTAGAAGACAGGGGGCGAGAGACCCAGTACTTC
>NA|TRBJ2-7|TRBV2|TRBD1
CASSLPTGVEQYF
TGTGCCAGCAGTCTGCCTACAGGGGTAGAGCAGTACTTC
>NA|TRBJ1-1|TRBV4-2|NA
CAGSQVGAEGDTEAFF
TGTGCCGGCAGCCAAGTGGGGGCGGAAGGAGACACTGAAGCTTTCTTT
>few|TRBJ1-5|TRBV4-1|TRBD1
CASSLGQGQPQHF
TGCGCCAGCAGCCTCGGACAGGGCCAGCCCCAGCATTTT
>once|TRBJ1-2|TRBV18|TRBD1
CASSPDGDRGLSGYTF
TGTGCCAGCTCACCCGATGGGGACAGGGGGTTGAGTGGCTACACCTTC